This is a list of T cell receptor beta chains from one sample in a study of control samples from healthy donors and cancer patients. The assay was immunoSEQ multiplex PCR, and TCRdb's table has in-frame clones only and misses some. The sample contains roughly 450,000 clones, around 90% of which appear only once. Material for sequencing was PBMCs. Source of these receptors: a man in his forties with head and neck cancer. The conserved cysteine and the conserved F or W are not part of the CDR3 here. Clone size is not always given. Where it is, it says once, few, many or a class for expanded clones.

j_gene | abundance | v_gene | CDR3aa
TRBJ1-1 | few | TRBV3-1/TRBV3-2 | ASSQDLTTGAF
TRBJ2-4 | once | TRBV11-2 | ASSPRGVWGGKNIQY
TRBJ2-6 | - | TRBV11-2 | ASSLHGYSGANVLT
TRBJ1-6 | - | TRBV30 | AWSKFPGTGGPRVNNSPLH
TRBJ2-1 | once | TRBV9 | ASSAWTRGDNEQF
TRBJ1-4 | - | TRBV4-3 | ASSQVVATNEKLF
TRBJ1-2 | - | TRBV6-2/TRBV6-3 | ASNPRPFSGYT
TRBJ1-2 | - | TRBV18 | ASSPPVGTSGYT
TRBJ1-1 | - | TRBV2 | ASTGRDRVNTEAF
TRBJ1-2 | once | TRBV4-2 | ASSQEWDSRGFLV
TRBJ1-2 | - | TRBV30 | AWSVRLTAGIYGYT
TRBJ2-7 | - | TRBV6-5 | ASSSQWGGSYEQY
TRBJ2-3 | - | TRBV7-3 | ASSLGAGGAVDTQY
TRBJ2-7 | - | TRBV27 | ASSRDRAFEQY
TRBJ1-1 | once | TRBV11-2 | ASSPRGGNTEAF
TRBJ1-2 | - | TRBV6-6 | ASLRGDGYT
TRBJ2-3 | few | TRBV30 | AWSVQGTHADTQY
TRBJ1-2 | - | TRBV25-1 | ASSDRPGSGYT
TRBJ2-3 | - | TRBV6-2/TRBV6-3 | ASSYSGGTTDTQY
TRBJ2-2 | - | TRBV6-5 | ASRRPGQGTGELF
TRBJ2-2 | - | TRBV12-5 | ASGIRRDRVTGELF
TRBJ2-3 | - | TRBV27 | ASSGLLGTSGGTDTQY
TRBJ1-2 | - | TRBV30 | AWSEPRRGERPGYT
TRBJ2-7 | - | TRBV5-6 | ASSAGQGGVPQY
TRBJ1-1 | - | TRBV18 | ASSPGRNTEAF
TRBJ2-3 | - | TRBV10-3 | AISSGLAGDTDTQY
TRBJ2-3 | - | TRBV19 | ASREGDRGRGRDTQY
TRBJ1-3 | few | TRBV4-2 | ASSQEDRVHGNTIY
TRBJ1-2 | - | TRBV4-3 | ASSQGRTTHYGYT
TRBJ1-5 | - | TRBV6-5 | ASSYSWKDQPQH
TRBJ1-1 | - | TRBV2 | ASGREVNTEAF
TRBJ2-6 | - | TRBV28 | ASRMTGAGANVLT
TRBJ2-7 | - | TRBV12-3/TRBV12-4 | ASSLIYEQY
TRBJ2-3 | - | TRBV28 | ASSQGLLTDTQY
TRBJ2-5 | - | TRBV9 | ASSVVQASTQY
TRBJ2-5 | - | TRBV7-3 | ASSSTGTSGETQY
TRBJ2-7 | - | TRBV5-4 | ASREGAGSSYEQY